The 5 T cell receptor beta chains below all came from one sample that was sequenced in a study of radiotherapy plus CTLA-4 blockade in lung cancer. Measured with immunoSEQ multiplex PCR; TCRdb has only the in-frame clones, and not every one. The profile covers tens of thousands of clones, with less than 85% appearing a single time and about 3.1% taken by the ten largest. The sample consisted of peripheral blood, taken from a patient treated with radiotherapy plus ipilimumab. The receptors shown here come from a human donor with non-small cell lung cancer who had a complete response to radiotherapy plus ipilimumab.

The rearrangement joins TRBV6-5 to TRBJ2-7; no clear D gene. Looked up from germline, CDR1 is MNHEY and CDR2 is SVGAGI. The CDR3 covers 16 residues. V lost 0 bases and J 0 bases, leaving 12 bases between the germline ends. The CDR3 here is CASSYSVARTSYEQYF. CDR3 in DNA: TGTGCCAGCAGTTACTCGGTAGCCCGCACCTCCTACGAGCAGTACTTC.

This rearrangement joins TRBV5-6 to TRBJ2-7; tentative D call: TRBD2 (6 bases). Between the trimmed V and J ends, which lost 2 bases and 3 bases, there was a span of 15 bases. CDR3 length: 15 residues. CDR1 SGHDT and CDR2 YYEEEE come from the germline V gene. CDR3 protein: CASSFLGTGGYEQYF. CDR3 DNA: TGTGCCAGCAGCTTTTTAGGGACCGGGGGCTACGAGCAGTACTTC.

The genes are TRBV5-6 and TRBJ2-2; maybe TRBD2 (5 bases). CDR1 is SGHDT and CDR2 is YYEEEE in the germline V gene. The CDR3 loop spans 14 amino acids. Trimming shortened V by 2 bases and J by 7 bases, and 12 bases separated the two germline ends. This CDR3 reads CASSFLFAGGELFF. CDR3 in DNA: TGTGCCAGCAGCTTCTTGTTTGCGGGCGGGGAGCTGTTTTTT.

This clone turned up a few times. J is TRBJ1-3 and V is TRBV2; D gene ambiguous. Trimming left V 1 base short and J 5 bases short, with 3 bases between. Germline CDR1 SNHLY, CDR2 FYNNEI. This CDR3 comprises 12 residues. The CDR3 DNA reads as TGTGCCAGCAGTGAAGTCAGAAACACCATATATTTT. It is translated as CASSEVRNTIYF.

V gene TRBV30 combines with J gene TRBJ2-2, with D unresolved. This CDR3 has 15 residues. V lost 3 bases and J 4 bases, leaving 15 bases between the germline ends. Germline V lookup: CDR1 GTSNPN, CDR2 SVGIG (reference sequence). CDR3: CAWRARGTSTGELFF. CDR3 in DNA: TGTGCCTGGAGAGCGCGCGGAACTTCCACCGGGGAGCTGTTTTTT.